One and the same sample provided the 13 T cell receptor beta chains below, sequenced in a study of blood T cells in healthy people across ages. A second roughly 7 to 12 cycle PCR used barcoded and J-beta primers. A single record per CDR3 protein comes from TCRdb applying MiXCR to the 5' RACE reads. The sample has roughly 650,000 distinct CDR3 sequences; about 30% are singletons. Sequenced input: blood. These TCRs come from a woman older than 75 in good health.

For this clonotype: A clone one base away is much larger, so this may be a read error. The chain links TRBV6-2 or TRBV6-3 to TRBJ2-5, with a weak D call TRBD1 (7 bases). The CDR3 loop spans 13 amino acids. Germline CDR1 is MNHEY and CDR2 is SVGEGT. Trimming stripped 11 bases from V and 9 bases from J, with 22 bases between. The CDR3 here is CAGGKPGQTPQYF. The CDR3 DNA is TGTGCCGGCGGGAAACCGGGACAGACTCCCCAGTACTTC.

V is TRBV20-1 and J is TRBJ1-3; D gene unclear. CDR1 is DFQATT and CDR2 is SNEGSKA in the germline V gene (reference sequence). CDR3 length: 14 amino acids. V lost 6 bases to trimming and J lost 8 bases, with 20 bases between them. CDR3 in DNA: TGCAGTGCGAAAGATCCACGCAACAGAGACACCATATATTTT. Amino acid sequence: CSAKDPRNRDTIYF.

This clonotype was seen repeatedly, ten times or more. The chain recombines TRBV5-1 with TRBJ2-2, with D tentatively TRBD1 or TRBD2 (5 bases each). Per germline, CDR1 SGHRS and CDR2 YFSETQ. V was cut by 3 bases and J by 0 bases, with 21 bases left in between. This CDR3 is 19 amino acids long. The CDR3 reads CASSSQRNRFTANTGELFF. CDR3 in DNA: TGCGCCAGCAGCTCCCAGCGGAACAGGTTTACTGCGAACACCGGGGAGCTGTTTTTT. The variable domain in full, completed from reference TRBV5-1 and TRBJ2-2, reads KAGVTQTPRYLIKTRGQQVTLSCSPISGHRSVSWYQQTPGQGLQFLFEYFSETQRNKGNFPGRFSGRQFSNSRSEMNVSTLELGDSALYLCASSSQRNRFTANTGELFFGEGSRLTVL.

The chain employs TRBV7-8 and TRBJ2-4, with 8 bases matching TRBD2. With the DNA end fitting TRBJ2-7 better, the J assignment may be wrong. CDR1 is SGHVS and CDR2 is FQNEAQ in the germline V gene. This CDR3 comprises 15 residues. The CDR3 sequence is CASSFHELAVYEQYF. The CDR3 DNA follows: TGTGCCAGCAGCTTTCACGAACTAGCGGTCTACGAGCAGTACTTC.

This clonotype was detected ten times or more. The V and J genes are TRBV6-5 and TRBJ2-1; 7 bases map to TRBD1. The V segment lost 4 bases and the J segment 5 bases; nucleotides outside the gene matches: 2. Germline V gives CDR1 MNHEY, CDR2 SVGAGI. CDR3 length equals 13 residues. The CDR3 loop reads CASSSTGNNEQFF. CDR3 sequence (DNA): TGTGCCAGCAGTTCGACAGGGAACAATGAGCAGTTCTTC.

The sample holds a few counts of this clonotype. The V call is TRBV27, the J call TRBJ1-5; 8 bases line up with TRBD1. Germline CDR1 is MNHEY and CDR2 is SMNVEV (reference sequence). CDR3 length: 15 amino acids. The V segment lost 9 bases and the J segment 3 bases; nucleotides outside the gene matches: 10. CDR3 region: CASSLRQGNNQPQHF. In DNA, the CDR3 is TGTGCCAGTAGTCTAAGACAGGGGAACAATCAGCCCCAGCATTTT.

The chain combines TRBV20-1 with TRBJ1-2, with D unclear. Per the germline V gene, CDR1 is DFQATT and CDR2 is SNEGSKA (reference sequence). V shed 2 bases and J shed 3 bases, with 7 bases lying between them. The length of the CDR3 is 12 residues. The CDR3 protein is CSARRADYGYTF. DNA of the CDR3: TGCAGTGCTAGAAGGGCAGACTATGGCTACACCTTC.

On this clonotype: Since no conserved phenylalanine or tryptophan closes the CDR3, a read error is the likely cause. V is TRBV6-5 and J is TRBJ1-2; D is unresolved. V lost 0 bases, J lost 6 bases, and 5 bases lay in between. This CDR3 is 12 amino acids long. Germline CDR1 is MNHEY and CDR2 is SVGAGI. DNA of the CDR3: TGTGCCAGCAGTTACTCCGGGGATGGCTACACCTGC. Translated: CASSYSGDGYTC.

As concerns this clonotype: Since a much larger clone is just one base distant, this may be a read error. The rearrangement uses TRBV30 and TRBJ2-4, with 8 bases lining up with TRBD1. Germline V gene data show CDR1 as GTSNPN and CDR2 as SVGIG (reference sequence). The length of the CDR3 is 16 residues. The J segment lost 1 base and the V segment lost 0 bases, leaving 5 bases of the junction unmatched. CDR3 protein: CAWSVRTGGAKNIQYF. The DNA for the CDR3 is TGTGCCTGGAGTGTACGTACAGGGGGTGCCAAAAACATTCAGTACTTC. The variable domain in full, with the rest retrieved from reference TRBV30 and TRBJ2-4, is SQTIHQWPATLVQPVGSPLSLECTVEGTSNPNLYWYRQAAGRGLQLLFYSVGIGQISSEVPQNLSASRPQDRQFILSSKKLLLSDSGFYLCAWSVRTGGAKNIQYFGAGTRLSVL.

This clonotype was observed at least ten times. The chain couples TRBV19 to TRBJ2-3; D unclear. Per germline, CDR1 LNHDA and CDR2 SQIVND (reference sequence). V lost 0 bases and J lost 1, with 11 bases in between. The CDR3 totals 16 residues. CDR3 coding DNA: TGTGCCAGTAGTATAGAGGCCAATCGGGGCACAGATACGCAGTATTTT. Protein sequence: CASSIEANRGTDTQYF.

The chain links TRBV9 to TRBJ1-2; the D is unclear. Germline V CDR1 and CDR2: SGDLS, YYNGEE. Between the trimmed V and J ends, which lost 0 bases and 4 bases, there was a span of 13 bases. CDR3 size: 15 residues. Here the CDR3 DNA reads TGTGCCAGCAGCGTAGTAGACAAGCTCGCCTATGGCTACACCTTC. Its protein is CASSVVDKLAYGYTF.

The gene calls are TRBV7-6 and TRBJ2-7; the D gene is possibly TRBD1 (6 bases). Germline assignment: CDR1 SGHVS and CDR2 FNYEAQ. V was trimmed by 5 bases and J by 5 bases, leaving 13 bases between them. The CDR3 covers 13 residues. The CDR3 is CASSDYRVHEQYF. CDR3 in DNA: TGTGCCAGCAGCGATTACAGGGTCCACGAGCAGTACTTC.

In this sample, this clonotype turned up a few times. The chain has TRBV18 and TRBJ1-2; the D gene is possibly TRBD1 (5 bases). The CDR3 is 14 residues long. The germline CDR1 and CDR2 sequences are KGHSH and LQKENI. V dropped 2 bases and J dropped 2 bases, with 9 bases sitting between them. CDR3 residues: CASSPARANYGYTF. The CDR3 nucleotides are TGTGCCAGCTCACCAGCCAGGGCCAACTATGGCTACACCTTC.